This T cell receptor beta chain was observed in a study of T cell changes during pregnancy in multiple sclerosis (dated by TCRdb to the late 2010s). For the study in its entirety: Changes in the T cell repertoire over the course of pregnancy were examined in this study in women with multiple sclerosis.

Of note for this clone: The clone's antigen remains unknown. No much larger clone is present one base from it, and per-base qualities are unavailable.

Libraries came from the immunoSEQ multiplex PCR assay. Not all clones reach the TCRdb copy of this immuneACCESS table, which keeps in-frame sequences only. Checked studies attribute under half of the gap to unresolved V genes and leave the rest unexplained. The sample has tens of thousands of clones on record, 93% of them singletons. About 0.69% of the sample is in the top ten clones. The CDR3 starts with the cysteine, ends with the phenylalanine, and has 15 residues. The only DNA kept is the CDR3, 45 bases in frame from the first base. The junction shows trimming of 1 base on V and 6 bases on J, and the gene matches do not reach 5 bases of it. The germline V gene encodes CDR1 LGHNA and CDR2 YSLEER.

This clonotype was sampled from a female donor in good health, enrolled as a control in a pregnancy study. The sample here was peripheral blood, taken in the second trimester of pregnancy. This receptor chain uses TRBV4-3 and TRBJ2-1; TRBD2 agrees with 8 junctional bases. In nucleotide form, the sequence is TGCGCCAGCAGCCAAGCGGGGGGGCCCGTCAATGAGCAGTTCTTC. It translates to CASSQAGGPVNEQFF.